Each of the 31 T cell receptor beta chains below was sequenced from the same sample in a study of cytomegalovirus exposure and HLA in healthy donors. In the PCR, 60 Vbeta and 13 Jbeta primers were used. Measured with immunoSEQ multiplex PCR; TCRdb has only the in-frame clones, and not every one. Of around 100,000 clones in the sample, over 65% are singletons; the top ten hold roughly 4.2%. The sequencing sample was made of PBMCs. The receptor source for this set is a woman between 40 and 50 years old in good health and CMV-seropositive.

The genes are TRBV7-2 and TRBJ1-5; no clear D. V was cut by 3 bases and J by 0 bases, with 9 bases left in between. CDR1 and CDR2 from the germline V gene are SGHTA and FQGNSA. The CDR3 runs 15 residues. The CDR3 spells CASSLSGGSNQPQHF. CDR3 bases: TGTGCCAGCAGCTTGTCCGGCGGTAGCAATCAGCCCCAGCATTTT.

The chain is built from TRBV5-1 and TRBJ2-2; 14 bases agree with TRBD2. CDR3 length: 16 residues. Trimming took 4 bases from V and 7 from J; bases not matched to a gene: 6. Germline CDR1 reads SGHRS; CDR2 reads YFSETQ. The chain's CDR3 is CASSVTSGGAIGELFF. CDR3 DNA: TGCGCCAGCAGCGTGACTAGCGGGGGGGCAATCGGGGAGCTGTTTTTT. Together with reference TRBV5-1 and TRBJ2-2, the CDR3 gives the full variable domain: KAGVTQTPRYLIKTRGQQVTLSCSPISGHRSVSWYQQTPGQGLQFLFEYFSETQRNKGNFPGRFSGRQFSNSRSEMNVSTLELGDSALYLCASSVTSGGAIGELFFGEGSRLTVL.

This clone was detected only a few times. In DNA, the CDR3 is TGTGCCAGCAGCACCGAATCCGACAGGCCAAAGGAGGGCTACACCTTC. Translation: CASSTESDRPKEGYTF. The J gene is TRBJ1-2, the V gene TRBV7-9; possible D gene TRBD1, 6 bases. The CDR3 totals 16 residues. Trimming shortened V by 5 bases and J by 8 bases, and 24 bases separated the two germline ends. Germline V CDR1 and CDR2: SEHNR, FQNEAQ (reference sequence).

There are a few counts of this clone. V and J are TRBV13 and TRBJ2-7; 9 positions match TRBD1. V shed 1 base, J shed 8 bases, and the junction held 3 bases outside the gene matches. The CDR3 has 13 amino acids. Germline assignment: CDR1 PRHDT and CDR2 FYEKMQ (reference sequence). CDR3 DNA: TGTGCCAGCAGCTTAGCCGGGACAGGGCAGCAGTACTTC. Residues: CASSLAGTGQQYF.

The chain recombines TRBV9 with TRBJ2-2, with TRBD2 matching over 8 bases. The CDR3 covers 16 residues. The V segment lost 1 base and the J segment 6 bases; nucleotides outside the gene matches: 8. From germline, CDR1 is SGDLS and CDR2 YYNGEE. The CDR3 here is CASSVYGGAGAGELFF. The CDR3 DNA reads TGTGCCAGCAGCGTATACGGGGGGGCCGGGGCCGGGGAGCTGTTTTTT.

The J gene is TRBJ2-6, the V gene TRBV5-5; no clear D gene. Germline CDR1 is SGHKS and CDR2 is YYEKEE (reference sequence). This CDR3 has 17 residues. The V and J ends lost 0 bases and 1 base respectively, with 11 bases between them. The CDR3 nucleotides read TGTGCCAGCAGCTTGGGGCGCCTCAGGTCTGGGGCCAACGTCCTGACTTTC. Translated: CASSLGRLRSGANVLTF.

V and J are TRBV30 and TRBJ2-5; TRBD2 agrees at 11 bases. The CDR3 spans 17 residues. Germline loops: CDR1 GTSNPN, CDR2 SVGIG (reference sequence). V was pared by 3 bases and J by 3 bases, with 12 bases of the junction left unmatched. The CDR3 DNA is TGTGCCTGGAGCCGAGGACGGACTAGCGGGCCCAAAGAGACCCAGTACTTC. This sequence encodes CAWSRGRTSGPKETQYF. The full variable domain, its missing parts supplied by reference TRBV30 and TRBJ2-5, is SQTIHQWPATLVQPVGSPLSLECTVEGTSNPNLYWYRQAAGRGLQLLFYSVGIGQISSEVPQNLSASRPQDRQFILSSKKLLLSDSGFYLCAWSRGRTSGPKETQYFGPGTRLLVL.

This chain connects TRBV18 to TRBJ1-1; D is undetermined. With 2 bases removed from V and 11 bases from J, the gap between germline ends came to 15 bases. CDR1 and CDR2 (germline): KGHSH, LQKENI. This CDR3 spans 13 amino acids. Written as DNA, the CDR3 is TGTGCCAGCTCACCAGCGGCCACTTCGGCGGCTTTCTTT. Translation gives CASSPAATSAAFF.

This chain links TRBV7-2 with TRBJ2-1; TRBD2 matches 11 bases. Germline lookup yields CDR1 SGHTA and CDR2 FQGNSA. V trimming: 5 bases; J trimming: 0 bases; junction bases outside the gene matches: 9. The CDR3 extends over 18 amino acids. CDR3 sequence: CASSQGLAGGPSYNEQFF. DNA for the CDR3: TGTGCCAGCAGCCAAGGCCTAGCGGGGGGTCCCTCCTACAATGAGCAGTTCTTC.

The chain carries TRBV19 and TRBJ2-7, with 8 bases that match TRBD1. Germline loops: CDR1 LNHDA, CDR2 SQIVND (reference sequence). CDR3 length: 13 residues. V was pared by 4 bases and J by 6 bases, with 5 bases of the junction left unmatched. CDR3 residues: CASSTAGGLEQYF. CDR3 nucleotides: TGTGCCAGTAGTACCGCAGGGGGCCTCGAGCAGTACTTC.

The chain employs TRBV4-1 and TRBJ2-5, with D perhaps TRBD2 (5 bases). Germline V gene data show CDR1 as MGHRA and CDR2 as YSYEKL. The CDR3 length is 13 residues. Trimming removed 5 bases from V and 4 bases from J, with 11 bases in between. CDR3 sequence reads: CASSWTSGETQYF. The CDR3 DNA reads as TGCGCCAGCAGCTGGACTTCAGGAGAGACCCAGTACTTC.

The chain carries TRBV27 and TRBJ2-5; perhaps TRBD2 as D (5 bases). Germline V gene data show CDR1 as MNHEY and CDR2 as SMNVEV (reference sequence). V lost 1 base, J lost 3 bases, and 6 bases lay in between. CDR3 length: 13 amino acids. The CDR3 region has the DNA TGTGCCAGCAGTTTATTCGGGGAAGAGACCCAGTACTTC. Its translation is CASSLFGEETQYF.

This clone was counted between two and nine times. The genes are TRBV7-9 and TRBJ2-5; a weak D match, TRBD2 (5 bases). CDR1 and CDR2 from the germline V gene are SEHNR and FQNEAQ (reference sequence). This CDR3 region has 13 residues. V was trimmed by 1 base and J by 5 bases, leaving 8 bases between them. In nucleotides, the CDR3 is TGTGCCAGCAGCTTAGTGGGCGGGGAGACCCAGTACTTC. Amino acid sequence: CASSLVGGETQYF. Full variable domain (outside the CDR3, taken from reference TRBV7-9 and TRBJ2-5): DTGVSQNPRHKITKRGQNVTFRCDPISEHNRLYWYRQTLGQGPEFLTYFQNEAQLEKSRLLSDRFSAERPKGSFSTLEIQRTEQGDSAMYLCASSLVGGETQYFGPGTRLLVL.

The chain carries TRBV4-3 and TRBJ2-7; perhaps TRBD2 as D (5 bases). Between the trimmed V and J ends, which lost 0 bases and 3 bases, there was a span of 12 bases. This CDR3 region has 15 residues. Germline V lookup: CDR1 LGHNA, CDR2 YSLEER. DNA of the CDR3: TGCGCCAGCAGCCAAGAGAGGGCAGAGTTCTACGAGCAGTACTTC. This encodes CASSQERAEFYEQYF.

The V and J genes are TRBV7-3 and TRBJ2-1; 10 nucleotides align to TRBD2. This CDR3 region has 15 residues. The junction had 3 bases not matched to a gene; V was cut back by 5 bases and J by 2 bases. Per the germline V gene, CDR1 is SGHTA and CDR2 is FQGTGA. The CDR3 sequence is CASSILAGAYNEQFF. The CDR3 DNA is TGTGCCAGCAGCATCCTAGCGGGGGCCTACAATGAGCAGTTCTTC.

The chain couples TRBV7-9 to TRBJ2-5; 12 positions agree with TRBD2. This CDR3 has 16 amino acids. Germline trimming cut 5 bases from V and 2 bases from J; bases unmatched to any gene: 6. The germline V gene encodes CDR1 SEHNR and CDR2 FQNEAQ (reference sequence). CDR3 bases: TGTGCCAGCAGCACTAGGACTAGCGGGGATCAAGAGACCCAGTACTTC. It translates to CASSTRTSGDQETQYF.

The rearrangement joins TRBV7-9 to TRBJ1-2; D possibly corresponds to TRBD1 (6 bases). This CDR3 region has 16 residues. Germline CDR1 and CDR2: SEHNR and FQNEAQ (reference sequence). Trimming stripped 5 bases from V and 7 bases from J, with 23 bases between. The CDR3 DNA follows: TGTGCCAGCAGCGATAACGTAGGGGCTGGGACATGTGGCTACACCTTC. It is translated as CASSDNVGAGTCGYTF.

V gene TRBV23-1 combines with J gene TRBJ1-2, with 9 bases identical to TRBD1. TRBV23-1 is sorted into the ORF group, with uncertain function. V was pared by 2 bases and J by 5 bases, with 21 bases of the junction left unmatched. The CDR3 sequence is 20 residues long. CDR3 amino acids: CASSQAHGLWDRDRVYGYTF. The CDR3 bases are TGCGCCAGCAGTCAAGCCCATGGTCTTTGGGACAGGGATAGGGTTTATGGCTACACCTTC.

This chain connects TRBV9 to TRBJ2-7; 11 bases map to TRBD2. V lost 3 bases and J lost 2; bases outside the gene matches: 7. Germline CDR1 reads SGDLS; CDR2 reads YYNGEE. The CDR3 extends over 16 amino acids. CDR3 sequence (DNA): TGTGCCAGCAGCGCACTAGCGGGGGTACCTACCTACGAGCAGTACTTC. It translates to CASSALAGVPTYEQYF.

The chain couples TRBV7-2 to TRBJ2-5; the D gene is possibly TRBD2 (6 bases). V was clipped by 5 bases and J by 9 bases, with 22 bases between them. This CDR3 has 15 residues. In germline, CDR1 is SGHTA, CDR2 FQGNSA. CDR3 protein: CASSQRDGGLGAQYF. CDR3 DNA sequence: TGTGCCAGCAGCCAAAGGGACGGGGGTCTGGGTGCCCAGTACTTC.

This rearrangement joins TRBV12-5 to TRBJ1-5, with 8 positions matching TRBD1. This CDR3 region has 19 residues. J lost 0 bases, V lost 3 bases, and 13 bases had no gene match. The germline gives CDR1 LGHNT, CDR2 FRNRAP. The CDR3 region has the DNA TGTGCTAGTGGTTTCAGGCCTGCGGGACAGGTATTTAGCAATCAGCCCCAGCATTTT. Translation: CASGFRPAGQVFSNQPQHF.

The rearrangement joins TRBV4-2 to TRBJ1-4, with D unclear. This CDR3 is 16 amino acids long. Trimming pared 1 base from V and 0 bases from J, leaving 9 bases between. From germline, CDR1 is LGHNA and CDR2 YNFKEQ. The CDR3 reads CASSQAQAATNEKLFF. The CDR3 nucleotides read TGTGCCAGCAGCCAAGCTCAGGCAGCAACTAATGAAAAACTGTTTTTT.

The V call is TRBV7-3, the J call TRBJ2-3, with 8 positions matching TRBD1. The V gene's germline CDR1 is SGHTA and CDR2 FQGTGA. V was pared by 5 bases and J by 2 bases, with 6 bases of the junction left unmatched. The CDR3 consists of 15 residues. CDR3 sequence: CASSLSGGVTDTQYF. CDR3 nucleotide sequence: TGTGCCAGCAGCCTCTCAGGGGGCGTCACAGATACGCAGTATTTT.

This chain uses TRBV14 with TRBJ1-1, with D possibly TRBD1 on 5 matching bases. CDR3 length equals 15 residues. V lost 6 bases, J lost 0 bases, and 14 bases lay in between. Per the germline V gene, CDR1 is SGHDN and CDR2 is FVKESK. CDR3 amino acids: CASRPKTAMNTEAFF. The DNA for the CDR3 is TGTGCCAGCAGGCCGAAGACAGCCATGAACACTGAAGCTTTCTTT.

This rearrangement joins TRBV7-8 to TRBJ2-5; D is perhaps TRBD1 (5 bases). The tail of the sequence fits TRBJ2-7 better, so the J call may be wrong. The CDR3 loop spans 16 amino acids. The germline CDR1 and CDR2 sequences are SGHVS and FQNEAQ. CDR3 nucleotides: TGTGCCAGCAGCCTCAATCCAGGGTTAGGAACCTACGAGCAGTACTTC. Translated, it gives CASSLNPGLGTYEQYF.

V gene TRBV18 combines with J gene TRBJ1-2; TRBD1 aligns across 8 bases. This CDR3 is 14 amino acids long. V was pared by 3 bases and J by 4 bases, with 4 bases of the junction left unmatched. The germline V gene has CDR1 KGHSH and CDR2 LQKENI. The CDR3 protein is CASSPNRGAYGYTF. The CDR3 nucleotides read TGTGCCAGCTCACCCAACAGGGGGGCCTATGGCTACACCTTC.

This clone appeared a few times. This sequence joins TRBV5-5 and TRBJ1-1; D ambiguous. Germline V gives CDR1 SGHKS, CDR2 YYEKEE (reference sequence). V lost 3 bases to trimming and J lost 3 bases, with 18 bases between them. The CDR3 loop spans 16 amino acids. CDR3 amino acids: CASSSNTLLIDTEAFF. The DNA of the CDR3 is TGTGCCAGCAGCTCGAATACCTTACTTATCGACACTGAAGCTTTCTTT.

This clone was detected only once. The chain couples TRBV5-1 to TRBJ2-7, with 9 positions matching TRBD1. The ends lost 0 bases at V and 2 bases at J; junction bases unmatched: 9. Germline CDR1 is SGHRS and CDR2 is YFSETQ. This CDR3 spans 17 amino acids. The DNA for the CDR3 is TGCGCCAGCAGCTTGGTGGCTCACAGGGGGCCCCCCTACGAGCAGTACTTC. Amino acid sequence: CASSLVAHRGPPYEQYF.

The rearrangement joins TRBV7-8 to TRBJ2-1; 7 bases align to TRBD2. This CDR3 contains 15 residues. Germline values: CDR1 SGHVS, CDR2 FQNEAQ. Unmatched junction bases numbered 5, after V lost 4 bases and J lost 2 bases. In nucleotides, the CDR3 is TGTGCCAGCAGCTATCGGGGGGTAACCTACAATGAGCAGTTCTTC. This translates into CASSYRGVTYNEQFF.

The genes are TRBV18 and TRBJ2-7; 7 bases match TRBD1. The CDR3 has 15 amino acids. V lost 0 bases, J lost 7 bases, and 9 bases stayed unmatched. Germline assignment: CDR1 KGHSH and CDR2 LQKENI. CDR3 nucleotide sequence: TGTGCCAGCTCACCACCGTGGCAGGGGGTGGGGGAGCAGTACTTC. Its translation: CASSPPWQGVGEQYF.

The genes are TRBV18 and TRBJ1-5; 8 bases align to TRBD1. The germline V gene has CDR1 KGHSH and CDR2 LQKENI. The CDR3 has 16 residues. After removal of 5 bases from V and 5 bases from J, the junction contained 11 bases not matched to a gene. CDR3 amino acids: CASSGGGQGRDQPQHF. CDR3 nucleotide sequence: TGTGCCAGCTCAGGAGGAGGACAGGGTAGGGATCAGCCCCAGCATTTT.